This T cell receptor beta chain was sequenced during a study of blood T cell repertoires in COVID-19. Sequenced by immunoSEQ multiplex PCR; TCRdb stores in-frame clones only, minus some. Altogether 15,000 to 20,000 clones are present, about 88% being singletons, with the ten largest covering approximately 13%. This CDR3 has 17 residues. This rearrangement joins TRBV12-2 to TRBJ1-2; the D call TRBD1 from the table was never checked on the DNA. TRBV12-2 is a recognized pseudogene. Sequenced input: peripheral blood. The clonotype comes from a man in his 60s with active COVID-19. CDR3 in DNA: TGTGCAAGTCGCTTAGCCTTGGGACAGGGTCGTAAGAATGGCTACACCTTC. This gives the protein CASRLALGQGRKNGYTF.